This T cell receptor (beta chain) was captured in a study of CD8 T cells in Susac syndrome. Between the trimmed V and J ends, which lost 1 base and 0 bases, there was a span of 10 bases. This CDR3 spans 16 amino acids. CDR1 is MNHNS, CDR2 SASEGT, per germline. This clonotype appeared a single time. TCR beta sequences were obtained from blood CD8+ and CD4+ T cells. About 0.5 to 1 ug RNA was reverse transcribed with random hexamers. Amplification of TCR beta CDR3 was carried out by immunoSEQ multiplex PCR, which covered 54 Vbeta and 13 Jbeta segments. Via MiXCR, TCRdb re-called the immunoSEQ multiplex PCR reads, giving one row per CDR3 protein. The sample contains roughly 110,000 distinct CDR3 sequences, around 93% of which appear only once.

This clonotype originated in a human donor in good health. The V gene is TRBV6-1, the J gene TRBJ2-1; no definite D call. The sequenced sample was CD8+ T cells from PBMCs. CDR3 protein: CASSEDTAVSYNEQFF. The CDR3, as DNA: TGTGCCAGCAGTGAAGATACTGCGGTCTCCTACAATGAGCAGTTCTTC.